This T cell receptor beta chain was retrieved from a study of response to subunit inactivated influenza vaccine. Of note for this clonotype: Its specificity is not known.

This CDR3 has 17 amino acids. J gave up 1 base and V 5 bases, and 6 bases lay outside the gene matches. Study observations and caveats: Researchers suggested that each seasonal influenza vaccination recruits few new T cells.

MiXCR was run by TCRdb on the RT-PCR reads, yielding one entry per CDR3 protein. Among a few hundred thousand distinct CDR3 sequences, around 11% were seen once, and the ten largest hold approximately 11%. This sample also appeared in a second study, on T cells expressing NK-cell markers. That study reports: UMIs accompanied the 5'RACE template switching by which TCR beta cDNA was made.

The sample consisted of PBMCs from blood, taken on the day of vaccination. This receptor was obtained from a man aged 45-65 years who received an inactivated influenza vaccine. The chain is built from TRBV12-3 or TRBV12-4 and TRBJ2-1; 12 nucleotides align to TRBD2. DNA for the CDR3: TGTGCCAGCAGTCCCGGACTAGCGGGATCGTCCTACAATGAGCAGTTCTTC. Protein sequence: CASSPGLAGSSYNEQFF.